The TCR beta chain under discussion was sequenced for a study of cytomegalovirus exposure and HLA in healthy donors (dated by TCRdb to the late 2010s). For context, the study as a whole: In an earlier analysis of 587 of the donors, about 270 Gb of sequence data and roughly 100 million unique TCR beta sequences from 150 million to 200 million T cells were reported. An early release covering over 500 HLA-typed donors comprised roughly 300 gigabases of sequencing data and 85 million to 100 million unique TCR sequences. Among the approximately 420 genotyped donors, approximately 81% belonged to the genetic ancestry cluster associated with self-reported Caucasian donors. The study aimed to test whether cataloging public T cell receptors could reveal signatures of past pathogen exposure. The study used immunosequencing to profile the T cell repertoires of several hundred subjects and linked those repertoires to cytomegalovirus serostatus. A separate validation cohort of roughly 130 different subjects was used in addition to the roughly 670-subject first cohort. To predict cytomegalovirus infection status, the study combined high-throughput TCR immunosequencing, statistical association of individual TCRs with disease status, and machine learning. A later analysis re-analyzed previously published TCR beta repertoires from 650 to 800 donors and added high-resolution HLA genotyping to study TCR occurrence patterns. Rather than using new phenotypic data, the later analysis identified candidate immune exposures from TCR beta sequences and from how often those sequences occurred across donors. In an earlier analysis of about 590 of the donors, high-throughput TCR beta sequencing was used to judge whether each TCR beta V gene segment behaved as functional or pseudogenic. Alongside the repertoire data, information on donor age, sex, ethnicity and CMV serostatus was compiled. A later genetic analysis used genome-wide SNP genotypes for about 55% of the 666 donors, treating that subset as a discovery cohort. All discovery cohort repertoires had been generated on a single sequencing platform. Class I and class II HLA loci were covered by the typing at four-digit resolution. The number of donors typed differed by locus, with roughly 629-640 for A, B, C, DRB1 and DQB1, 522 for DQA1, about 610 for DPA1, and approximately 470 for DPB1. Because of strong linkage in the cohort, roughly five DR-DQ haplotypes were treated as single units for association and clustering. Across under 500 genotyped donors of the cohort, an average of about 240,000 unique TCR beta nucleotide sequences per donor were sequenced, and about a sixth of those sequences were non-productive. The investigation overall reported the following: According to a later genetic analysis, donors in an Asian-associated ancestry cluster had fewer N-insertions in productive TCRs than the approximately 630-donor mean. Most TCR sequences were observed very rarely across donors, whereas some public TCRs were present in many individuals. Because some donors lacked HLA typing at each locus, the association tests relied only on the typed subset. In the study, roughly 160 TCR beta chains were listed as associated with cytomegalovirus. Correlated functional status among segregating V segments might be attributable to linkage disequilibrium, but an unknown experimental factor could not be ruled out. In an earlier analysis of roughly 500 of the donors, most TCR beta V segments appeared in productive rearrangements about 90% or about 30% of the time, broadly matching IMGT annotations. A further reported finding was that TCR beta sequences accurately predicted the HLA-A and HLA-B alleles for most subjects in the first cohort. Roughly uniform sequencing depth across donors was assumed in presence/absence analyses, although this assumption may not hold. CMV serostatus was the only immune exposure information available for the cohort. In vitro tests confirmed that three of the cytomegalovirus-associated TCR beta chains recognize cytomegalovirus antigens. According to a later analysis, parvovirus B19, influenza, CMV and Epstein-Barr virus appeared linked to several top co-occurrence clusters. A later analysis found that TCR association rates varied across HLA loci, with DRB1 alleles showing the most associated TCRs and HLA-C alleles the fewest. Strong co-occurrence of HLA alleles, especially DR and DQ, made assigning TCR associations to individual alleles difficult. Compared with equally common non-associated chains, HLA-associated TCR beta chains in a later analysis were more clonally expanded and had lower generation probabilities. Some IMGT-functional V segments, including TRBV6-2 and TRBV6-3, could not be distinguished by the 87-base-pair reads and were therefore excluded. A group of highly shared sequence variants was considered likely to be a technical artifact of the sequencing pipeline. Around 16 rarely observed V segments, including chromosome 9 orphons, were excluded from the earlier analysis of approximately 600 of the donors because counts were too low. It was suggested by the authors that the approach could potentially be generalized to other disease states and immunological phenotypes. V-gene and J-gene trimming of TCR beta chains was associated with a missense DCLRE1C variant in a later genetic analysis, and the association was replicated in an independent cohort. In both the original and validation cohorts, the classifier was reported to diagnose cytomegalovirus status with high specificity and sensitivity. According to a later analysis, most CMV-associated TCR beta chains appeared to be HLA-restricted, and the HLA associations seemed to be driven largely by CMV exposure. In a later analysis, more than 15,000 TCR beta sequences were associated with specific HLA alleles at a false discovery rate of 0.05. The cohort was sequenced for TCR beta chains only, and without alpha or paired-chain data the features that could be detected were limited.

The cohort was made up of several hundred healthy bone marrow donors. At the time of sampling, all cohort members were nominally healthy, though unrecorded immune exposures were likely present. The donor was CMV seropositive and belonged to the group of around 300 seropositive cohort members. Every donor gave a peripheral blood sample, and the peripheral blood mononuclear cells from that sample were used for TCR beta sequencing. The Qiagen DNeasy Blood Extraction Kit was used to extract genomic DNA from the blood cell samples. This clone has only a few counts. Its antigen remains undetermined. The junction departs from germline at one end; a sequencing error may be responsible. The germline V gene encodes CDR1 MGHDK and CDR2 SYGVNS. Inclusive of the bounding cysteine and phenylalanine, the CDR3 is 14 residues long. The sequence is cut down to CDR3 DNA, 42 bases in frame from base 1. Library generation was performed with the immunoSEQ multiplex PCR assay. A mixture of 60 forward primers for TCR Vbeta segments and 13 reverse primers for TCR Jbeta segments was used in the multiplex PCR. Amplification of the CDR3 region of rearranged TCR beta genes was performed with a multiplex PCR assay on genomic DNA. Amplified TCR beta libraries were sequenced as 87-base-pair reads on the Illumina HiSeq System. For the original study's pipeline: Across the roughly 700 repertoires, a later analysis counted 60 million to 90 million unique TCR beta chains, 9.5 million to 13 million of which were shared by at least two donors. To remove PCR and sequencing errors, raw reads were error-corrected and collapsed into unique sequences using a nearest-neighbor algorithm that merged closely related sequences. To assign V, D and J gene segments, CDR3 sequences were aligned to IMGT reference sequences. For a sequence to be retained, at least a six-nucleotide match to both a V gene segment and a J gene segment was required. Rearrangements were called productive when the CDR3 lacked stop codons and stayed in frame with V and J; all others were non-productive. Following IMGT convention, CDR3 was defined as the stretch from the second conserved V-encoded cysteine to the conserved J-encoded phenylalanine. The earlier analysis of a few hundred of the donors excluded sequences that lacked an unambiguous match to a single V gene segment. In an earlier analysis of some 590 of the donors, a V segment was called functional when productive rearrangements were above 56.7%, and segregating when the standard deviation between donors exceeded 5%. A statistical classification framework was built to diagnose cytomegalovirus status from the catalog of TCR beta chain sequences. In a later analysis, TCR nucleotide sequences were compared against IMGT/GENE-DB human TR gene sequences so that V and J genes could be assigned. Using the TCRdist pipeline, a later analysis assigned CDR3 sequences along with most-parsimonious VDJ recombination scenarios. In a later analysis, each TCR beta chain was defined by its CDR3 amino acid sequence together with its V-gene family, and reads lacking a unique V-gene family were excluded. A later analysis removed nearly 600 highly shared, low-generation-probability nucleotide sequences to deal with suspected cross-contamination and a sequencing artifact. For each public chain, a later analysis derived a clonal expansion index from normalized ranks of inferred template counts within each repertoire. In a later analysis, generation probabilities were computed using a VDJ recombination model fitted to out-of-frame rearrangements, and the results were checked against IGoR. Hypergeometric tests were used in a later analysis to score TCR-TCR, TCR-HLA and TCR-CMV co-occurrence, with a repertoire-size bias correction applied to the TCR pairs. A later analysis estimated false discovery rates by permuting HLA or CMV assignments 20 times. In a later analysis, co-occurring TCRs were grouped using DBSCAN, and TCRdist sequence similarity was added for clustering within HLA-allele-positive subsets. Repertoires with fewer than 30,000 or more than 120,000 public chains were left out of co-occurrence clustering, as were four to six repertoires with anomalous nucleotide sharing. TCRdb mirrors the immuneACCESS table, restricted to in-frame sequences. Some clones are absent from its copies; in checked studies, under half trace to an unresolved V gene, and the reason for the others is unknown. Clone size and the V and J calls come from that table; the DNA yielded D and trimming. This sample comprises around 140,000 clones, around 78% of them detected only once. 1.8% of the sample goes to the ten largest clones.

This clonotype was obtained from a female donor in good health and CMV-seropositive. Material for sequencing was PBMCs. In this chain, TRBV25-1 is recombined with TRBJ1-4; the D segment could be TRBD1, given 5 matching bases. The bases are TGTGCCACCAGTAGACAGTCTGGGGGGGAAAAACTGTTTTTT. Translated, this is CATSRQSGGEKLFF.